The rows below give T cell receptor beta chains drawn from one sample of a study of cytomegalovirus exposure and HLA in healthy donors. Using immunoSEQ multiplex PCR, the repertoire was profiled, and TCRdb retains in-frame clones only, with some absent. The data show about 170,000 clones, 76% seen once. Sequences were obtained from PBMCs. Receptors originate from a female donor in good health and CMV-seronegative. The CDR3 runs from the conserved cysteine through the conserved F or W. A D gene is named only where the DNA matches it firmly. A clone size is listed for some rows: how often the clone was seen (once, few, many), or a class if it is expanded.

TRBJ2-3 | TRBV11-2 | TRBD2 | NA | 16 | TGTGCCAGCAGCCGCCGGACTAGCGGGAGCACAGATACGCAGTATTTT | CASSRRTSGSTDTQYF
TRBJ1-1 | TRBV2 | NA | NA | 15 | TGTGCCAGCGATCCCGTGGGGGGTCTGAACACTGAAGCTTTCTTT | CASDPVGGLNTEAFF
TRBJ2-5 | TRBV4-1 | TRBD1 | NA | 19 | TGCGCCAGCAGCCAGTCGGGACAGGGGGCGGGAGCCAATAAAGAGACCCAGTACTTC | CASSQSGQGAGANKETQYF
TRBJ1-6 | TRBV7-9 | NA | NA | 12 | TGTGCCAGCAGCCGGGCGGGTCCACCCCTCCACTTT | CASSRAGPPLHF
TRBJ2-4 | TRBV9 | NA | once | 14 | TGTGCCAGCAGCCTTACGGACAGACTAAACATTCAGTACTTC | CASSLTDRLNIQYF
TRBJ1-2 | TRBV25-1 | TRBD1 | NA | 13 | TGTGCCAGCAGTGTTCCGGGACAGGGAGGCTACACCTTC | CASSVPGQGGYTF
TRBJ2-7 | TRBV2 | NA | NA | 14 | TGTGCCAGCAGTGAATCGGGGAAGATTACGAAGCAGTACTTC | CASSESGKITKQYF
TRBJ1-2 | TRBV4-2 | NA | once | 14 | TGTGCCAGCAGCCAAGATCGTCCGGGGGATGGCTACACCTTC | CASSQDRPGDGYTF
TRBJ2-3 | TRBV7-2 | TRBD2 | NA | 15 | TGTGCCAGCAGCCTAGGGCTAGCGGGAGCAGATACGCAGTATTTT | CASSLGLAGADTQYF
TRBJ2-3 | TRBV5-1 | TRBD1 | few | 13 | TGCGCCAGCAGCTACCGGACAGGGGATACGCAGTATTTT | CASSYRTGDTQYF
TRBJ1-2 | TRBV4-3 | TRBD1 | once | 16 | TGCGCCAGCAGCCAAATCCTGGACAGGGGAAGGGGGGGCTACACCTTC | CASSQILDRGRGGYTF
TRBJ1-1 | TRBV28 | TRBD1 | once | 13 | TGTGCCAGCAGGGGACAGGGCGACACTGAAGCTTTCTTT | CASRGQGDTEAFF
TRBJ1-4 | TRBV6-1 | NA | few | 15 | TGTGCCAGCTCCTCAGGGAGGCAGGGAGGGGAAAAACTGTTTTTT | CASSSGRQGGEKLFF
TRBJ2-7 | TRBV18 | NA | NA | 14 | TGTGCCAGCTCACCGTATGGGACTTCCTACGAGCAGTACTTC | CASSPYGTSYEQYF
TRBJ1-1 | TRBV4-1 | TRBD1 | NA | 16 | TGCGCCAGCAGCCCCGGACAGGGGGCGATGGGCACTGAAGCTTTCTTT | CASSPGQGAMGTEAFF
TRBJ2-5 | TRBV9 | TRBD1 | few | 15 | TGTGCCAGCAGCGTCGGGACAGTTCACCAAGAGACCCAGTACTTC | CASSVGTVHQETQYF
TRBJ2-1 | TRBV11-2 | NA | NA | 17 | TGTGCCAGCAGCTTAGGTTTACGGAGACGCTCCTACAATGAGCAGTTCTTC | CASSLGLRRRSYNEQFF
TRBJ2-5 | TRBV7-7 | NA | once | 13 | TGTGCCAGCAGCTTAGGACTGCGGGAGACCCAGTACTTC | CASSLGLRETQYF
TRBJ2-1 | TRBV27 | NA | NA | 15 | TGTGCCAGCAGTTTGACTCCCGGGACACACTTTGAGCAGTTCTTC | CASSLTPGTHFEQFF
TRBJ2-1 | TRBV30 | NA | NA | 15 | TGTGCCTGGAGTGTAATTTTGGCGGGATCGAATGAGCAGTTCTTC | CAWSVILAGSNEQFF
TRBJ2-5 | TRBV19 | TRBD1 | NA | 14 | TGTGCCAGTAGTTCGGACAGGGCCGTGGAGACCCAGTACTTC | CASSSDRAVETQYF
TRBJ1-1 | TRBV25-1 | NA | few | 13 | TGTGCCAGCAATCGATTCTCGGACACTGAAGCTTTCTTT | CASNRFSDTEAFF
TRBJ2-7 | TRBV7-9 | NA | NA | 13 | TGTGCCAGCAGCCAGGTGGGCGACTACGAGCAGTACTTC | CASSQVGDYEQYF
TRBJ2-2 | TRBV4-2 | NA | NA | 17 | TGTGCCAGCAGCCAAGATCTAAGTTTTGGGAGCACCGGGGAGCTGTTTTTT | CASSQDLSFGSTGELFF
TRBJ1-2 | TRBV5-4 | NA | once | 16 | TGTGCCAGCAGCTTGTCCCCTGGGAGCACTAACTATGGCTACACCTTC | CASSLSPGSTNYGYTF
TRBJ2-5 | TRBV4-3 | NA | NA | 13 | TGCGCCCAAGGCCCGGGAATCCAAGAGACCCAGTACTTC | CAQGPGIQETQYF